The TCR beta chain described here comes from a study of shared clonotypes between healthy human individuals. Study-wide results and limits: Apart from blood, nothing was sampled; tissue repertoires likely differ.

On this clone itself: Its antigen is not known.

The CDR3 is 14 amino acids. CDR1 is MDHEN, CDR2 SYDVKM, per germline. Trimming removed 5 bases at V and 2 bases at J, with 13 bases between. Libraries were prepared by immunoSEQ multiplex PCR; TCRdb keeps only in-frame clonotypes and omits some of them. The table lists some 1,100,000 clones, 75% to 80% of them singletons. This TCR was recovered from a man aged 18 to 29 in good health. Some clones in this sample may be carry-over from other donors' samples. The gene calls are TRBV28 and TRBJ2-7; tentatively, D is TRBD1 (6 bases). The source material was memory CD4+ T cells from PBMCs. Subset of the sample: CD45RA-negative fraction. This CDR3 reads CASSAMTGPYEQYF. CDR3 coding DNA: TGTGCCAGCAGTGCCATGACAGGCCCCTACGAGCAGTACTTC.